This TCR beta chain was identified during a study of T cells in localized non-small cell lung cancer. Study findings and constraints: Since sequencing was restricted to only one region of the tumor, intratumor heterogeneity remains a possibility.

This clone was seen only once. Its matching antigen is unknown. Generated by immunoSEQ multiplex PCR, the TCRdb table keeps only in-frame clones and is missing some. The profile shows 23,000 or so clones, 80% to 85% of them singletons. Here the sequenced sample was PBMCs, taken before any cancer treatment. This clonotype was sampled from a man aged 35 to 70 with stage II lung adenocarcinoma.

The CDR3 sequence is CASSYSTELSTEAFF. CDR3 DNA sequence: TGTGCCAGCAGTTACTCGACGGAACTGAGCACTGAAGCTTTCTTT. The rearrangement links TRBV6-5 to TRBJ1-1; no definite D call. CDR1 MNHEY and CDR2 SVGAGI come from the germline V gene. This CDR3 has 15 residues. The germline V and J ends were trimmed by 0 bases and 4 bases, with 12 bases remaining between them.